This T cell receptor beta chain was sequenced during a study of blood T cells in healthy people across ages. This clonotype occurred many times. Its antigen is undetermined. The study drew donors from healthy Caucasian individuals in Russia aged 6 to 90. Trimming took 2 bases from V and 1 from J, leaving 7 bases between them. The germline gives CDR1 SEHNR, CDR2 FQNEAQ (reference sequence). CDR3 length equals 14 residues. Study-wide results and limits: Bulk PBMC profiling left naive and antigen-experienced comparisons inconclusive. Greater diversity and more naive CD4+ cells were seen in long-lived donors than in aged donors. Researchers deemed the diversity estimates from one million T cells underestimates.

A sample-barcoded 5' primer and a J-beta primer mix were used in a second PCR of roughly 6 to 11 cycles. TCRdb recomputed calls from the 5' RACE reads with MiXCR, one row per CDR3 protein. Of around 1,700,000 distinct CDR3 sequences in the sample, approximately 30% were seen once. The sequenced material came from blood. The J gene is TRBJ2-3, the V gene TRBV7-9; D remains ambiguous. The receptor comes from a young woman in good health. The CDR3 region is CASSLSRGTDTQYF. CDR3 in DNA: TGTGCCAGCAGCTTATCAAGGGGCACAGATACGCAGTATTTT.